The 19 T cell receptor beta chains reported below all come from one sample, sequenced in a study of blood T cells in healthy people across ages. Together with a sample-barcoded 5' primer, a J-beta primer mix was included in a second PCR lasting about 6 to 11 cycles. Each CDR3 protein gets one entry after TCRdb re-called the 5' RACE reads with MiXCR. The table includes hundreds of thousands of distinct CDR3 sequences, approximately 65% detected once. The specimen was blood. The source is a man aged 25 to 40 in good health.

V is TRBV20-1 and J is TRBJ1-1; 11 bases match TRBD1. V dropped 0 bases and J dropped 3; count of bases not matched to a gene: 3. The germline CDR1 and CDR2 sequences are DFQATT and SNEGSKA (reference sequence). The CDR3 is made up of 15 amino acids. The DNA of the CDR3 is TGCAGTGCTAGAGACCCGGGACAGGGGGACACTGAAGCTTTCTTT. Encoded protein: CSARDPGQGDTEAFF.

CDR3 in DNA: TGTGCCAGCAGTTCGTCTTCGGTGCATACAGATACGCAGTATTTT. Its translation: CASSSSSVHTDTQYF. The gene calls are TRBV28 and TRBJ2-3; D is uncertain. With 4 bases removed from V and 3 bases from J, the gap between germline ends came to 14 bases. The germline CDR1 and CDR2 sequences are MDHEN and SYDVKM. This CDR3 region has 15 residues.

This clonotype has a single count. CDR3 nucleotide sequence: TGTGCCAGCAGTTCCGGCATTCAGTACTTC. It codes for CASSSGIQYF. V and J are TRBV12-3 or TRBV12-4 and TRBJ2-4; D not certain. The CDR3 runs to 10 residues. Trimming pared 4 bases from V and 9 bases from J, leaving 4 bases between.

The chain carries TRBV29-1 and TRBJ2-3, with a possible D match to TRBD1 (6 bases). Per germline, CDR1 SQVTM and CDR2 ANQGSEA. Between the trimmed V and J ends, which lost 1 base and 4 bases, there was a span of 12 bases. The CDR3 spans 14 residues. The CDR3 DNA reads as TGCAGCGTTGAAGGGTCAGGGGTGGCAGATACGCAGTATTTT. As protein: CSVEGSGVADTQYF.

In DNA, the CDR3 is TGTGCCAGCGGCCTCGGACAGGGATCCTACGAGCAGTACTTC. It encodes CASGLGQGSYEQYF. The chain is built from TRBV7-9 and TRBJ2-7; 8 bases match TRBD1. Germline V CDR1 and CDR2: SEHNR, FQNEAQ (reference sequence). The CDR3 covers 14 residues. J lost 1 base, V lost 8 bases, and 7 bases had no gene match.

This clonotype has just one count. The chain links TRBV7-6 to TRBJ2-3; D is unclear. Germline V lookup: CDR1 SGHVS, CDR2 FNYEAQ. The CDR3 is 14 amino acids. Deletions cut 0 bases from V and 4 bases from J, with 8 bases between. CDR3 amino acids: CASSLALRADTQYF. CDR3 nucleotide sequence: TGTGCCAGCAGCTTAGCCCTACGGGCAGATACGCAGTATTTT. The variable domain in full, completed from reference TRBV7-6 and TRBJ2-3, reads GAGVSQSPRYKVTKRGQDVALRCDPISGHVSLYWYRQALGQGPEFLTYFNYEAQQDKSGLPNDRFSAERPEGSISTLTIQRTEQRDSAMYRCASSLALRADTQYFGPGTRLTVL.

The table lists this clonotype with a few counts. CDR3 in DNA: TGTGCCAGCAGTGGAGGACGGAGCTTTTCCTACGAGCAGTACTTC. Amino acids: CASSGGRSFSYEQYF. The rearrangement links TRBV6-2 or TRBV6-3 to TRBJ2-7, with a possible D match to TRBD2 (5 bases). Germline V gives CDR1 MNHEY, CDR2 SVGEGT. There are 15 residues in the CDR3. V shed 5 bases and J shed 1 base, with 15 bases lying between them.

This clonotype was observed a few times. The V gene is TRBV7-2, the J gene TRBJ1-4; perhaps TRBD1 as D (6 bases). V was pared by 5 bases and J by 3 bases, with 16 bases between. The CDR3 runs to 16 residues. Germline V gene data show CDR1 as SGHTA and CDR2 as FQGNSA. CDR3 sequence: CASSPDRPGPNEKLFF. Here the CDR3 DNA reads TGTGCCAGCAGCCCAGACAGGCCCGGTCCTAATGAAAAACTGTTTTTT.

In its sample, this clonotype was seen many times. The gene calls are TRBV9 and TRBJ1-2; D gene ambiguous. V lost 0 bases, J lost 2 bases, and 5 bases lay in between. CDR3 length: 13 residues. Germline CDR1 SGDLS, CDR2 YYNGEE. CDR3 in amino acids: CASSVEDNYGYTF. The DNA for the CDR3 is TGTGCCAGCAGCGTAGAGGACAACTATGGCTACACCTTC.

The chain couples TRBV13 to TRBJ2-5; D is uncertain. Trimming stripped 6 bases from V and 2 bases from J, with 4 bases between. The CDR3 has 11 residues. CDR1 is PRHDT, CDR2 FYEKMQ, per germline (reference sequence). The CDR3 region is CASRLQETQYF. The CDR3 nucleotides read TGTGCCAGCAGGCTGCAAGAGACCCAGTACTTC.

This clonotype was picked up a small number of times. A junction boundary mismatches the germline segment, possibly from a read error. This rearrangement joins TRBV25-1 to TRBJ2-7; unclear D gene. The assigned J gene may be wrong: the sequence end matches TRBJ2-5 better. From germline, CDR1 is MGHDK and CDR2 SYGVNS. This CDR3 is 12 amino acids long. CDR3 residues: CASVRGQGTQYF. The CDR3 coding sequence is TGTGCCAGCGTCCGCGGCCAAGGGACCCAGTACTTC.

The chain has TRBV7-9 and TRBJ2-5; perhaps TRBD1 as D (6 bases). Per the germline V gene, CDR1 is SEHNR and CDR2 is FQNEAQ (reference sequence). Trimming took off 4 bases at V and 1 base at J, with 7 bases between the two ends. The CDR3 extends over 13 amino acids. The CDR3 here is CASSSQGQETQYF. The CDR3 DNA reads TGTGCCAGCAGCTCACAGGGCCAAGAGACCCAGTACTTC.

The chain recombines TRBV7-2 with TRBJ1-1; no reliable D call. CDR1 is SGHTA, CDR2 FQGNSA, per germline. Trimming cost V 2 bases and J 1 base, with 8 bases left between them. The CDR3 extends over 14 amino acids. The DNA for the CDR3 is TGTGCCAGCAGCTTACAACAGACGAACACTGAAGCTTTCTTT. Translation gives CASSLQQTNTEAFF.

The gene calls are TRBV5-4 and TRBJ2-5; D not resolved. Germline V gene data show CDR1 as SGHNT and CDR2 as YYREEE (reference sequence). The V and J ends lost 5 bases and 1 base respectively, with 12 bases between them. The CDR3 is 14 amino acids. CDR3 region: CASSVGKPQETQYF. In DNA form, the CDR3 reads TGTGCCAGCAGTGTTGGAAAACCCCAAGAGACCCAGTACTTC.

V gene TRBV5-1 combines with J gene TRBJ2-4; the D gene is possibly TRBD2 (7 bases). CDR3 length equals 14 residues. With 0 bases removed from V and 12 bases from J, the gap between germline ends came to 16 bases. Germline V gives CDR1 SGHRS, CDR2 YFSETQ. The chain's CDR3 is CASSLGDGGGTQYF. The DNA of the CDR3 is TGCGCCAGCAGCTTGGGGGACGGCGGGGGCACTCAGTACTTC.

This clonotype was seen only once. V usage is TRBV5-5 and J usage is TRBJ2-7; 9 bases map to TRBD1. The end of the DNA fits TRBJ2-5 better, so the J call may be wrong. The CDR3 length is 15 residues. The germline CDR1 and CDR2 sequences are SGHKS and YYEKEE (reference sequence). CDR3 nucleotides: TGTGCCAGCAGCTTGCCGGGACAGGGCCAAGAGACCCAGTACTTC. Translation gives CASSLPGQGQETQYF.

In nucleotides, the CDR3 is TGTGCCAGCAGCCCAGGGGGCCAGGGCGCAACTAATGAAAAACTGTTTTTT. This sequence encodes CASSPGGQGATNEKLFF. V is TRBV4-2 and J is TRBJ1-4, with TRBD1 identical over 8 bases. With 4 bases clipped from V and 0 bases from J, the junction kept 7 bases outside the gene matches. This CDR3 is 17 amino acids long. From germline, CDR1 is LGHNA and CDR2 YNFKEQ.

The sample holds a few counts of this clonotype. This rearrangement joins TRBV28 to TRBJ2-7; a weak D match, TRBD1 (7 bases). Germline V gene sequence: CDR1 MDHEN, CDR2 SYDVKM. CDR3 size: 12 residues. V was trimmed by 5 bases and J by 8 bases, leaving 13 bases between them. The CDR3 region has the DNA TGTGCCAGCAGTCAGACAGGGAGGAAGCAGTACTTC. The encoded protein is CASSQTGRKQYF. The whole variable domain, filled in from reference TRBV28 and TRBJ2-7, reads DVKVTQSSRYLVKRTGEKVFLECVQDMDHENMFWYRQDPGLGLRLIYFSYDVKMKEKGDIPEGYSVSREKKERFSLILESASTNQTSMYLCASSQTGRKQYFGPGTRLTVT.

A single count supports this clonotype. V is TRBV3-1 and J is TRBJ1-5; no reliable D call. This CDR3 is built from 16 residues. Germline V gene sequence: CDR1 LGHDT, CDR2 YNNKEL (reference sequence). V dropped 1 base and J dropped 6 bases, with 16 bases sitting between them. The CDR3 DNA follows: TGTGCCAGCAGCCAAGGGATCGAGATCACGAGTCAGCCCCAGCATTTT. Encoded protein: CASSQGIEITSQPQHF.